The entry that follows covers one T cell receptor beta chain sequence. What it binds is unknown. This CDR3 comprises 14 residues. V lost 1 base and J lost 3; bases outside the gene matches: 1. The germline CDR1 and CDR2 sequences are SGHRS and YFSETQ. The sample belongs to a study of cytomegalovirus exposure and HLA in healthy donors. Across the study: Approximately 190 million T cells yielded under 130 million unique TCR beta sequences in earlier analysis.

Whole-study findings and limits: In vitro experiments confirmed that three CMV-associated chains were specific for CMV antigens.

PCR amplification relied on 60 Vbeta primers (plus 13 Jbeta primers). Data came from immunoSEQ multiplex PCR; TCRdb stores just in-frame clones and leaves some out. The sample yields 150,000 to 200,000 clones, roughly 78% seen once. The source of this sequence is a woman between 45 and 65 years old in good health and CMV-seropositive. This chain connects TRBV5-1 to TRBJ2-3; 8 bases map to TRBD1. The sequenced sample consisted of PBMCs. The CDR3 reads CASSLQGATDTQYF. The CDR3 nucleotides are TGCGCCAGCAGCTTGCAGGGGGCTACAGATACGCAGTATTTT.